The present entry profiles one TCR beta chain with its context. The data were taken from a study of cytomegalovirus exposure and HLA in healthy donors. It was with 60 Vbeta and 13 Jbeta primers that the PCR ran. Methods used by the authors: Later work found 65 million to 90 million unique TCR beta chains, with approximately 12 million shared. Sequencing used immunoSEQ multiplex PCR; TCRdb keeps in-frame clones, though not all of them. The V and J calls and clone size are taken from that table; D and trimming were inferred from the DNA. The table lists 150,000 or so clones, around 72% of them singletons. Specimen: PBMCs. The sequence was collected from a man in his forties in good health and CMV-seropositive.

As DNA, the CDR3 is TGTGCCAGCAGCCTTCTCGAGGGAATCGGGGAGCTGTTTTTT. As protein: CASSLLEGIGELFF. The rearrangement joins TRBV7-9 to TRBJ2-2, with D possibly being TRBD2 (5 bases). The V gene lost 5 bases and the J gene lost 7 bases, with 14 bases spanning the gap. CDR3 size: 14 residues. Germline-derived CDR1 and CDR2 are SEHNR and FQNEAQ (reference sequence).